This T cell receptor beta chain was identified during a study of beta chain features in type 1 diabetes. The germline CDR1 and CDR2 sequences are SGHRS and YFSETQ. CDR3 length equals 14 residues. V was clipped by 3 bases and J by 4 bases; unmatched bases: 5. Regarding this clone: Its target is unknown.

Sequenced material consisted of expressed TCRB transcripts (all of the isolated RNA was reverse transcribed). Method: immunoSEQ multiplex PCR; TCRdb's copy keeps in-frame clones and lacks some. The repertoire consists of about 650,000 clones, with around 12% occurring once and the leading ten covering 0.09% to 0.15%. Study-wide findings and caveats: People with Type 1 diabetes carried modestly yet significantly shorter TCRB CDR3s in all four CD4+ subsets. Across patients, naive, central memory and Treg TCRB repertoires exhibited apparently greater similarity than was observed across healthy donors.

Researchers reported sorting CD4+ naive, central memory, regulatory and stem cell-like memory cells via CD45RO/CCR7/CD25/CD127/CD95/CD27. Sort purity for all populations was recorded as exceeding 98%. This receptor was identified in a man in his thirties or forties with type 1 diabetes. The V gene is TRBV5-1, the J gene TRBJ2-5, with 8 bases matching TRBD2. The sequencing sample was made of naive CD4+ T cells from blood. As DNA, the CDR3 is TGCGCCAGCAGCTACTCAAGCGGGGGAGAGACCCAGTACTTC. Protein sequence: CASSYSSGGETQYF.